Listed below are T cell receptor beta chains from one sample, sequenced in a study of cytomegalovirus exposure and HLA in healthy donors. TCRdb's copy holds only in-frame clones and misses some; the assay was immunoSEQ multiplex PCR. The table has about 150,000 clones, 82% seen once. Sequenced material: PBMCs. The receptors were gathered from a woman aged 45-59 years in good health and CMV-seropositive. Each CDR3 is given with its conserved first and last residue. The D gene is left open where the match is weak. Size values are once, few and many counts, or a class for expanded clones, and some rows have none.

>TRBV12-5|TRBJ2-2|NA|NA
TGTGCTAGTGGTTCGACAATTCCGGAGGAGCTGTTTTTT
CASGSTIPEELFF
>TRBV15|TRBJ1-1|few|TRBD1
TGTGCCACCAGCAGAACACAGGGGGCAAGGAACACTGAAGCTTTCTTT
CATSRTQGARNTEAFF
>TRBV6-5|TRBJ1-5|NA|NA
TGTGCCAGCAGTTACAATGTCTATCAGCCCCAGCATTTT
CASSYNVYQPQHF
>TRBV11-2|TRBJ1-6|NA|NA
TGTGCCAGCAGCCTTCGCGGGCCGGGGGAGAGCTCCTATAATTCACCCCTCCACTTT
CASSLRGPGESSYNSPLHF
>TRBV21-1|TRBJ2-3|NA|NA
TGTGCCAGCAACAACCGGGACAGGGTACCAGATACGCAGTATTTT
CASNNRDRVPDTQYF
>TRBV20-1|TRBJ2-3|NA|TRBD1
TGCAGTGCAAGGGGACAGGGGGCTTGGTATTTT
CSARGQGAWYF
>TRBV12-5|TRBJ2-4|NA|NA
TGTGCTAGTGGTTTGGTCCAGGGAGCCAAAAACATTCAGTACTTC
CASGLVQGAKNIQYF
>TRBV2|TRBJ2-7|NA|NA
TGTGCCAGCAGAACAGGACAGTTGAGCTCCTACGAGCAGTACTTC
CASRTGQLSSYEQYF
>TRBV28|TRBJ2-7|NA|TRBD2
TGTGCCAGCAGTTTAGTAGCTAGCGGATCCTACGAGCAGTACTTC
CASSLVASGSYEQYF
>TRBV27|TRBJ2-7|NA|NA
TGTGCCAGCAGTATGGGACAAGGAATTTCCTACGAGCAGTACTTC
CASSMGQGISYEQYF
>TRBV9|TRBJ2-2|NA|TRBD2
TGTGCCAGCAGCGGCACGGGGGGGCCAAGCACCGGGGAGCTGTTTTTT
CASSGTGGPSTGELFF
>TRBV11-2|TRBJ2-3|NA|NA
TGTGCCAGCAGCTTAGGGGTCAGTAGGCAGGGAAACACAGATACGCAGTATTTT
CASSLGVSRQGNTDTQYF
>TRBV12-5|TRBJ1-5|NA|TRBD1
TGTGCTAGTGGCCTGGGACAGCTAAATCAGCCCCAGCATTTT
CASGLGQLNQPQHF
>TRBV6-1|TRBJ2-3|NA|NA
TGTGCCAGCAGTGGGGGGCCTCGCACAGATACGCAGTATTTT
CASSGGPRTDTQYF
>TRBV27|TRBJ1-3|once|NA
TGTGCCAGCGCTTTCGCAGGACAGCTGGGGCAAGCTGGAAACACCATATATTTT
CASAFAGQLGQAGNTIYF
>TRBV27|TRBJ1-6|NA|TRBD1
TGTGCCAGCAGTCTAGAAAGGACAGGGTTGAATTCACCCCTCCACTTT
CASSLERTGLNSPLHF
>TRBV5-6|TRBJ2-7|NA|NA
TGTGCCAGCAGCTTGGGTAGAGGCGAGCAGTACTTC
CASSLGRGEQYF
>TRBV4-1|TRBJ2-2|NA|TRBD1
TGCGCCAGCAGCCAAGATCCACAGGGGTTTCTGAACACCGGGGAGCTGTTTTTT
CASSQDPQGFLNTGELFF
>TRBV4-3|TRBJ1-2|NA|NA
TGCGCCAGCAGCGGAGAGACTAAAGCTAACTATGGCTACACCTTC
CASSGETKANYGYTF
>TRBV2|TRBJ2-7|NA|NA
TGTGCCAGCAGTGATGGTAGCGCGGTCTCCTACGAGCAGTACTTC
CASSDGSAVSYEQYF
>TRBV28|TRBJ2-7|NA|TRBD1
TGTGCCAGCAGGGTGACGGGACAGGGGGAACAGTACTTC
CASRVTGQGEQYF
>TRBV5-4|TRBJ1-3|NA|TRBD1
TGTGCCAGCAGCAGGCCGGGACAGGGATCGGGAGGAAACAACATATATTTT
CASSRPGQGSGGNNIYF
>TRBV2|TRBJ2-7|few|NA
TGTGCCAGCAGTGACGGCGAGCAGTACTTC
CASSDGEQYF
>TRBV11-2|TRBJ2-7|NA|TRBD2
TGTGCCAGCAGCTTGGGGACTAGCGGGGGGGCCGGGCAGTACTTC
CASSLGTSGGAGQYF
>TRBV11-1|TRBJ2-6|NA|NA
TGTGCCAGCAGAAACAGGGTCGCTGGGGCCAACGTCCTGACTTTC
CASRNRVAGANVLTF
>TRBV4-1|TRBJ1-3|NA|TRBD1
TGCGCCAGCAGCCAAAACCAGGGACAGGGAGGAAACACCATATATTTT
CASSQNQGQGGNTIYF
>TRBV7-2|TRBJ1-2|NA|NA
TGTGCCAGCAGCGAACGGGGGACGGCGAACTATGGCTACACCTTC
CASSERGTANYGYTF
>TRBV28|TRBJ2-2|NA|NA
TGTGCCAGCAGTTTCCCGGTGTACCGTAGAGCCGGGGAGCTGTTTTTT
CASSFPVYRRAGELFF
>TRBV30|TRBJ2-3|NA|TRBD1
TGTGCCTGGGCCCGGGACAGGGACCCAGATACGCAGTATTTT
CAWARDRDPDTQYF
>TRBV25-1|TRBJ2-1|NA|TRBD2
TGTGCCAGCAGTGAGGGACTAGCGGGGGGACGTGAGCAGTTCTTC
CASSEGLAGGREQFF
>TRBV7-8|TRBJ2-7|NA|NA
TGTGCCAGCAGCACCCAATCCGGGGGTAGCTCCTACGAGCAGTACTTC
CASSTQSGGSSYEQYF
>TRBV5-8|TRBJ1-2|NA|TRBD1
TGTGCCAGCAGCTTGACCGGGACAGAATATGGCTACACCTTC
CASSLTGTEYGYTF
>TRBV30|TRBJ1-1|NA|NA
TGTGCCTGGGCGGACAGCTCGAACACTGAAGCTTTCTTT
CAWADSSNTEAFF
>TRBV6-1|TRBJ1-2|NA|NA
TGTGCCAGCCTTTCGACAGCTAACTATGGCTACACCTTC
CASLSTANYGYTF
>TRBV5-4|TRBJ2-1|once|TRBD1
TGTGCCAGCAGCCCCGGACAGGGTGCCTACAATGAGCAGTTCTTC
CASSPGQGAYNEQFF
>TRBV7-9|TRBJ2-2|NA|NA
TGTGCCAGCAAGAAGTTCGTGATCGGGCGGGTGAACACCGGGGAGCTGTTTTTT
CASKKFVIGRVNTGELFF
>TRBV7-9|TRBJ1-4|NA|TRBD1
TGTGCCAGCAGCCGAGGACAGGGGAGAAATGAAAAACTGTTTTTT
CASSRGQGRNEKLFF
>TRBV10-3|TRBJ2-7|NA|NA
TGTGCCATCAGACCTCACCCAGTTCCCGGGTTAGCCTACGAGCAGTACTTC
CAIRPHPVPGLAYEQYF
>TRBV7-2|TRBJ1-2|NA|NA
TGTGCCAGCAGCTTAGCCGCGGGCTACACCTTC
CASSLAAGYTF
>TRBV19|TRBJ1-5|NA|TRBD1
TGTGCCAGTAGACAACAGGGGGGCAATCAGCCCCAGCATTTT
CASRQQGGNQPQHF
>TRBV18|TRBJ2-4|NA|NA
TGTGCCAGCTCACCACAGGGGGACATTCAGTACTTC
CASSPQGDIQYF
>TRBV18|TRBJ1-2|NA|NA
TGTGCCAGCTCACCGACAAGCTATGGCTACACCTTC
CASSPTSYGYTF